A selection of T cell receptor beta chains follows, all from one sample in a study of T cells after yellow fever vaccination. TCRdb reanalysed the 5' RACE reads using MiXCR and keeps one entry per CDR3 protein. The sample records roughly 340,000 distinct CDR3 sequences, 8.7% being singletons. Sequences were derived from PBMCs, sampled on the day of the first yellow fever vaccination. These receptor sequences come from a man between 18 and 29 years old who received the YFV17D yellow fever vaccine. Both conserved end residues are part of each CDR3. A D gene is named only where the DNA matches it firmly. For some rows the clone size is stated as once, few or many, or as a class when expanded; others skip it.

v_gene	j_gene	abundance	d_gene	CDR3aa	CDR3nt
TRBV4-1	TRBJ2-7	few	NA	CASSQDRALSYEQYF	TGCGCCAGCAGCCAAGACCGGGCACTCTCCTACGAGCAGTACTTC
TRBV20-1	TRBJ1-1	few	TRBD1	CSARGGTGLAFF	TGCAGTGCTAGAGGGGGGACAGGGCTGGCTTTCTTT
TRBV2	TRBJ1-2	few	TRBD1	CASSPALRQGINYGYTF	TGTGCCAGCAGCCCCGCCCTGAGACAGGGTATTAACTATGGCTACACCTTC
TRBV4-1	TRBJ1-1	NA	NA	CASSQWVEGGTEAFF	TGCGCCAGCAGCCAATGGGTCGAGGGCGGCACTGAAGCTTTCTTT
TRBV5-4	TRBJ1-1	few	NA	CASSLAPRRAPGLLDTEAFF	TGTGCCAGCAGCTTGGCGCCCAGACGCGCACCAGGGCTACTGGACACTGAAGCTTTCTTT
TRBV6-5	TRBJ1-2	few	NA	CASSYSQGSYGYTF	TGTGCCAGCAGTTACTCCCAGGGCAGCTATGGCTACACCTTC
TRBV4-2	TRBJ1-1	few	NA	CASSQVSPFNTEAFF	TGTGCCAGCAGCCAAGTGTCCCCTTTTAACACTGAAGCTTTCTTT
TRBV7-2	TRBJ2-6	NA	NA	CASSLGWGANVLTF	TGTGCCAGCAGCTTAGGCTGGGGGGCCAACGTCCTGACTTTC
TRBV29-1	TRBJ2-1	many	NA	CSVGRRYNEQFF	TGCAGCGTTGGCAGGCGGTACAATGAGCAGTTCTTC
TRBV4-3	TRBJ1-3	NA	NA	CASSLTAASSGNTIYF	TGCGCCAGCAGCCTCACGGCAGCGAGCTCTGGAAACACCATATATTTT
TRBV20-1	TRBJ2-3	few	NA	CSALATDTQYF	TGCAGTGCGCTAGCGACAGATACGCAGTATTTT
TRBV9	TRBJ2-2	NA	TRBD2	CASSSRSGGAGTGELFF	TGTGCCAGCAGCTCCAGAAGCGGGGGGGCTGGGACCGGGGAGCTGTTTTTT
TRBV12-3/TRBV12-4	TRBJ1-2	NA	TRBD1	CASSTQGAGPNYGYTF	TGTGCCAGCAGTACACAGGGGGCCGGGCCCAACTATGGCTACACCTTC
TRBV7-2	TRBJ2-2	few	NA	CASYPATGTGELFF	TGTGCCAGCTACCCTGCCACGGGCACCGGGGAGCTGTTTTTT
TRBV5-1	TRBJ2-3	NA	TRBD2	CASSTRTSGGAGDTQYF	TGCGCCAGCAGCACGCGGACTAGCGGGGGGGCGGGAGATACGCAGTATTTT
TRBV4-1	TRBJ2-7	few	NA	CASSQELRGARYEQYF	TGCGCCAGCAGCCAAGAGTTACGGGGGGCGAGATACGAGCAGTACTTC
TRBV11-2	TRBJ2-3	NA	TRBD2	CASSLGASGGATDTQYF	TGTGCCAGCAGCTTAGGTGCTAGCGGGGGGGCCACAGATACGCAGTATTTT
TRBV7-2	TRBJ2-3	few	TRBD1	CASSLKQGADTQYF	TGTGCCAGCAGCTTAAAACAGGGGGCAGATACGCAGTATTTT
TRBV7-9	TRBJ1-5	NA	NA	CASSPGGVPNQPQHF	TGTGCCAGCAGCCCCGGGGGGGTGCCCAATCAGCCCCAGCATTTT
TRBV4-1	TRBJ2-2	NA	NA	CASSPLGQSTGELFF	TGCGCCAGCAGCCCTTTGGGGCAGTCGACCGGGGAGCTGTTTTTT
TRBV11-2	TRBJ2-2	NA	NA	CASSRDLSTLVTGELFF	TGTGCCAGCAGCCGGGACCTCTCCACGCTTGTTACCGGGGAGCTGTTTTTT
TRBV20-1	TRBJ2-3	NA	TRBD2	CSARDSSGGDLLTDTQYF	TGCAGTGCTAGAGATAGTAGCGGGGGGGATCTACTAACAGATACGCAGTATTTT
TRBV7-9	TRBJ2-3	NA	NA	CASSPLEGYSKDTQYF	TGTGCCAGCAGCCCCCTGGAGGGGTATTCGAAAGATACGCAGTATTTT
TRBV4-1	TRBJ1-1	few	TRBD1	CASGGGQGYTEAFF	TGCGCCAGCGGTGGGGGACAGGGTTACACTGAAGCTTTCTTT
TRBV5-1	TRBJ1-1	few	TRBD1	CASSPAGGMNTEAFF	TGCGCCAGCAGCCCCGCAGGGGGAATGAACACTGAAGCTTTCTTT
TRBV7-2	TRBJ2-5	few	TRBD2	CASSFQRGGGETQYF	TGTGCCAGCAGCTTTCAGCGGGGGGGCGGGGAGACCCAGTACTTC